The rows below give T cell receptor beta chains drawn from one sample of a study of blood T cell repertoires in COVID-19. Measured with immunoSEQ multiplex PCR; TCRdb has only the in-frame clones, and not every one. The sample lists approximately 94,000 clones; almost 80% were seen once. The sequenced sample was peripheral blood. The source of these receptors is a woman in her seventies with acute or convalescent COVID-19. CDR3s include the opening cysteine and the closing phenylalanine or tryptophan. D genes are given only for firm matches. A row's size may be missing; if present it is once, few, many or a size class.

clone_size,v_call,d_call,j_call,cdr3_aa,cdr3_nt
.,TRBV5-6,.,TRBJ2-7,CASSSTGRYEQYF,TGTGCCAGCAGCTCGACAGGCCGGTACGAGCAGTACTTC
once,TRBV20-1,.,TRBJ2-3,CSASLQVTDTQYF,TGCAGTGCTAGTTTACAGGTCACAGATACGCAGTATTTT
.,TRBV7-8,.,TRBJ1-2,CASSLVGGTHNYGYTF,TGTGCCAGCAGCTTAGTCGGGGGAACCCACAACTATGGCTACACCTTC
.,TRBV5-4,.,TRBJ2-2,CASSLDRLGELFF,TGTGCCAGCAGCTTGGACAGGCTCGGGGAGCTGTTTTTT
once,TRBV9,TRBD1,TRBJ2-5,CASSVGTGGVQETQYF,TGTGCCAGCAGCGTAGGGACAGGGGGCGTCCAAGAGACCCAGTACTTC
.,TRBV7-2,.,TRBJ2-3,CASTHSRGAASGGDTQYF,TGTGCCAGCACCCATAGCAGGGGGGCTGCCAGCGGGGGAGATACGCAGTATTTT
.,TRBV5-1,.,TRBJ2-3,CASSRTSPSTDTQYF,TGCGCCAGCAGCCGCACTAGCCCCAGCACAGATACGCAGTATTTT
.,TRBV11-3,TRBD1,TRBJ2-2,CASSPGQGVLGELFF,TGTGCCAGCAGCCCGGGACAGGGCGTGCTCGGGGAGCTGTTTTTT
.,TRBV11-2,.,TRBJ1-2,CASSLSGGGYTF,TGTGCCAGCAGCTTAAGCGGGGGAGGCTACACCTTC
.,TRBV3-1/TRBV3-2,.,TRBJ1-3,CASSQRGNGNTIYF,TGTGCCAGCAGCCAGAGAGGGAACGGAAACACCATATATTTT
.,TRBV25-1,.,TRBJ1-2,CASTYGGVGGYTF,TGTGCCAGCACCTATGGAGGGGTCGGGGGCTACACCTTC
.,TRBV30,TRBD1,TRBJ2-2,CAWSLQGSNTGELFF,TGTGCCTGGAGCCTACAGGGGTCGAACACCGGGGAGCTGTTTTTT
few,TRBV28,.,TRBJ1-2,CASSLGGTHYGYTF,TGTGCCAGCAGTTTGGGGGGAACTCACTATGGCTACACCTTC
.,TRBV28,.,TRBJ1-4,CASSFQGGFAEKLFF,TGTGCCAGCAGTTTTCAGGGTGGGTTTGCTGAAAAACTGTTTTTT
.,TRBV6-5,TRBD1,TRBJ1-1,CASSNRGSTEAFF,TGTGCCAGCAGTAACAGGGGGAGCACTGAAGCTTTCTTT
.,TRBV5-6,TRBD2,TRBJ2-3,CASSFLSGGLTVTDTQYF,TGTGCCAGCAGCTTTTTGTCCGGGGGACTAACCGTCACAGATACGCAGTATTTT
.,TRBV12-5,.,TRBJ2-2,CASGPYGASGELFF,TGTGCTAGTGGGCCCTATGGGGCGTCCGGGGAGCTGTTTTTT
.,TRBV15,TRBD1,TRBJ1-2,CATSRDRGGYGYTF,TGTGCCACCAGCCGGGACAGGGGGGGATATGGCTACACCTTC
once,TRBV19,.,TRBJ1-5,CASSIERGGGQPQHF,TGTGCCAGTAGTATAGAAAGGGGGGGCGGTCAGCCCCAGCATTTT
.,TRBV11-2,.,TRBJ2-3,CASSSRGERSPPDTQYF,TGTGCCAGCAGCTCCCGGGGTGAGCGGAGCCCCCCAGATACGCAGTATTTT
.,TRBV28,TRBD2,TRBJ2-3,CASSLSGGITDTQYF,TGTGCCAGCAGTTTAAGCGGGGGGATCACAGATACGCAGTATTTT
few,TRBV7-3,TRBD2,TRBJ2-3,CASSRRAGETDTQYF,TGTGCCAGCAGCCGACGAGCGGGGGAGACAGATACGCAGTATTTT
.,TRBV4-3,.,TRBJ1-1,CASSQTSQGPGAFF,TGCGCCAGCAGCCAGACCAGTCAGGGGCCGGGAGCTTTCTTT
.,TRBV7-6,TRBD1,TRBJ2-1,CASSSGQGRYNEQFF,TGTGCCAGCAGCTCGGGACAGGGCCGATACAATGAGCAGTTCTTC
.,TRBV19,.,TRBJ1-5,CASRTGWVQPQHF,TGTGCCAGTAGGACGGGATGGGTTCAGCCCCAGCATTTT
.,TRBV7-3,.,TRBJ2-1,CASSPLGDNEQFF,TGTGCCAGCAGCCCCCTCGGGGACAATGAGCAGTTCTTC
.,TRBV20-1,.,TRBJ1-1,CSATRNTEAFF,TGCAGTGCTACGCGGAACACTGAAGCTTTCTTT
.,TRBV11-3,TRBD1,TRBJ2-6,CASSPGQGVIGANVLTF,TGTGCCAGCAGCCCCGGACAGGGAGTAATTGGGGCCAACGTCCTGACTTTC
.,TRBV19,.,TRBJ2-3,CASDAGQRTDTQYF,TGTGCCAGTGACGCGGGGCAGAGGACAGATACGCAGTATTTT